This T cell receptor beta chain was obtained from a study of blood T cells in healthy people across ages. Study-level background: There was about one barcoded beta molecule captured by template switching per two T cells. Notes on the study in general: As age increased, TCR beta diversity per million T cells fell in a roughly linear fashion.

A few counts support this clonotype. Its antigen remains unidentified. The CDR3 extends over 16 amino acids. From germline, CDR1 is LGHNA and CDR2 YSLEER. V shed 2 bases and J 0 bases; nucleotides not matched to a gene: 3. Samples each yielded at least 5.5 micrograms of total RNA. A sample-barcoded 5' primer and a J-beta primer mix were used in a second PCR of roughly 7 to 11 cycles. MiXCR, applied by TCRdb to the 5' RACE reads, yields one record per CDR3 protein. The sample has about 830,000 distinct CDR3 sequences; 55% to 70% are singletons. The V call is TRBV4-3, the J call TRBJ2-3; TRBD2 agrees at 9 bases. Sequenced material: blood. This clonotype was obtained from a man in his thirties or forties in good health. For the CDR3, the DNA is TGCGCCAGCAGCCAAATAGCGGGAGCTAGCACAGATACGCAGTATTTT. Residues: CASSQIAGASTDTQYF.